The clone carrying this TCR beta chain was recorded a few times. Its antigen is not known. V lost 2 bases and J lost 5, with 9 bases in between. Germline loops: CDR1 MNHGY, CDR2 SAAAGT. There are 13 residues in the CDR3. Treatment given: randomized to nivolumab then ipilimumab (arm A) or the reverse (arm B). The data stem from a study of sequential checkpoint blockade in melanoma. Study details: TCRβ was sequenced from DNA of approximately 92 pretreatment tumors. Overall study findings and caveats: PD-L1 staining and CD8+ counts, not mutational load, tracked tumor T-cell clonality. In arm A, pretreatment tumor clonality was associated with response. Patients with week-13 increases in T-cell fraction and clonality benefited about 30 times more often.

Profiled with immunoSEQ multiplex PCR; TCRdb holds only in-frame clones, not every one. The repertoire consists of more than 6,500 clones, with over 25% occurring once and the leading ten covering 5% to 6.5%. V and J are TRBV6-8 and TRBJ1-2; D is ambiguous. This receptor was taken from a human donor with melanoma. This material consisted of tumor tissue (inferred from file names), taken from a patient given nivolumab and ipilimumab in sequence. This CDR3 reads CASSYTEQYGYTF. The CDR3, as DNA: TGTGCCAGCAGTTACACAGAACAGTATGGCTACACCTTC.